The rows below give T cell receptor beta chains drawn from one sample of a study of T cell changes during pregnancy in multiple sclerosis. Profiled with immunoSEQ multiplex PCR; TCRdb holds only in-frame clones, not every one. The sample lists tens of thousands of clones, roughly 90% seen once, with about 0.6% in the top ten. The sample was CD4+ T cells from peripheral blood mononuclear cells, taken after pregnancy. The receptors were sampled from a female donor with multiple sclerosis, enrolled in a pregnancy study. Each CDR3 is given with its conserved first and last residue. The D gene is left open where the match is weak. Some rows mark clone size as missing; the rest say once, few, many or name a class of expanded clone.

J	V	size	D	DNA	CDR3
TRBJ2-3	TRBV27	once	TRBD1	TGTGCCAGCAGAATCGACAGGGGGCGCACAGATACGCAGTATTTT	CASRIDRGRTDTQYF
TRBJ2-1	TRBV2	-	TRBD2	TGTGCCAGCAGTGTCGGCGGGAGCTCCTACAATGAGCAGTTCTTC	CASSVGGSSYNEQFF
TRBJ2-7	TRBV11-3	-	TRBD2	TGTGCCAGCAGCAGACCAGCGGGAGTCATCTACGAGCAGTACTTC	CASSRPAGVIYEQYF
TRBJ2-1	TRBV9	-	TRBD1	TGTGCCAGCAGCCCGCGACAGGGGATCTACAATGAAGGGCAGTTCTTC	CASSPRQGIYNEGQFF
TRBJ1-1	TRBV28	-	-	TGTGCCAGCAGTTTCTACACTGAAGCTTTCTTT	CASSFYTEAFF
TRBJ2-1	TRBV9	-	TRBD2	TGTGCCAGCAGCGTCCAGCCCCTACTTGGGGCGGGAGGGCCAGTGATTGAGCAGTTCTTC	CASSVQPLLGAGGPVIEQFF
TRBJ2-3	TRBV14	-	-	TGTGCCAGCAGCCTTTTCCGGAGTATAGATACGCAGTATTTT	CASSLFRSIDTQYF
TRBJ2-3	TRBV5-1	-	TRBD2	TGCGCCAGCAGCTTGGGGGGGACTAGCGGCACAGATACGCAGTATTTT	CASSLGGTSGTDTQYF
TRBJ1-1	TRBV30	few	TRBD1	TGTGCCTGGAAGGGACAGCCGAACACTGAAGCTTTCTTT	CAWKGQPNTEAFF
TRBJ1-4	TRBV7-3	-	-	TGTGCCAGCAGCTTAAAGGCGGGTGAAAAACTGTTTTTT	CASSLKAGEKLFF
TRBJ2-3	TRBV9	-	TRBD2	TGTGCCAGCAGCGTGACTAGCGGGCCAGATACGCAGTATTTT	CASSVTSGPDTQYF
TRBJ2-7	TRBV5-6	-	-	TGTGCCAGCAGCTTTTCTCATGTAGGAGGCCAATTCGAGCAGTACTTC	CASSFSHVGGQFEQYF
TRBJ2-3	TRBV9	-	-	TGTGCCAGCAGCCCCCATGTACGCGGGGGCACAGATACGCAGTATTTT	CASSPHVRGGTDTQYF
TRBJ2-5	TRBV29-1	-	-	TGCAGCGTGGGACTAGGGACAGCTCAAGAGACCCAGTACTTC	CSVGLGTAQETQYF
TRBJ1-2	TRBV19	-	-	TGTGCCAGTAGTCCGGGACTACTGAAATTCTATGGCTACACCTTC	CASSPGLLKFYGYTF
TRBJ2-1	TRBV5-6	-	TRBD2	TGTGCCAGCAGCTATCCGGGACTAGCGAATGAGCAGTTCTTC	CASSYPGLANEQFF
TRBJ1-1	TRBV15	-	TRBD1	TGTGCCACCAGCAGAGACCATCGACAGGGAGTGAACACTGAAGCTTTCTTT	CATSRDHRQGVNTEAFF
TRBJ2-7	TRBV10-3	-	TRBD1	TGTGCCGCGGCCCGGGACAGGGATCTGGGGGCCGAGCAGTACTTC	CAAARDRDLGAEQYF
TRBJ1-1	TRBV2	-	-	TGTGCCAGCATCAAGGCGGCGAACACTGAAGCTTTCTTT	CASIKAANTEAFF
TRBJ1-2	TRBV28	-	-	TGTGCCAGCAGTACGGGACTTCTGAACTATGGCTACACCTTC	CASSTGLLNYGYTF
TRBJ1-2	TRBV4-1	-	-	TGCGCCAACAGCCAAGATCTTGGTAGTTATGGCTACACCTTC	CANSQDLGSYGYTF
TRBJ2-5	TRBV10-3	-	-	TGTGCCATCAGTCGCCAAGGCGGGGAGACCCAGTACTTC	CAISRQGGETQYF
TRBJ2-3	TRBV5-1	-	-	TGCGCCAGCAGCTTGGGGCGCACAGATACGCAGTATTTT	CASSLGRTDTQYF
TRBJ2-7	TRBV7-2	few	-	TGTGCCAGCAGCCTCCGGGACCGGGGGTCCGAGCAGTACTTC	CASSLRDRGSEQYF
TRBJ2-1	TRBV7-2	-	-	TGTGCCAGCAGCACCACGGGGGATTCCTACAATGAGCAGTTCTTC	CASSTTGDSYNEQFF
TRBJ1-5	TRBV7-9	-	TRBD1	TGTGCCAGCAGCCGAACAGGGGGACATCAGCCCCAGCATTTT	CASSRTGGHQPQHF
TRBJ2-5	TRBV5-8	-	TRBD2	TGTGCCAGCAGCTCCGGACTAGGTGGGACCCAGTACTTC	CASSSGLGGTQYF
TRBJ2-1	TRBV5-1	-	TRBD2	TGCGCCAGCAGCCCTAGCGGGATTGGTCCCCCACACAATGATGAGCAGTTCTTC	CASSPSGIGPPHNDEQFF
TRBJ2-1	TRBV5-1	-	-	TGCGCCAGCAGCTTGAGGGACACAGCCTACAATGAGCAGTTCTTC	CASSLRDTAYNEQFF
TRBJ2-5	TRBV15	-	TRBD2	TGTGCCACCAGCAGAGATACCGGGAGGGCCTTCCAAGAGACCCAGTACTTC	CATSRDTGRAFQETQYF
TRBJ1-2	TRBV7-9	-	-	TGTGCCAGCAGCTTTCAAGGAGGCTATGGCTACACCTTC	CASSFQGGYGYTF
TRBJ2-7	TRBV11-3	-	TRBD2	TGTGCCAGCAGCCCCCCTTGGGCTAGCGGGAAGTCCTACGAGCAGTACTTC	CASSPPWASGKSYEQYF
TRBJ2-2	TRBV7-9	-	-	TGTGCCAGCAGCTTAGACAGGGTGAATGCCGGGGAGCTGTTTTTT	CASSLDRVNAGELFF
TRBJ1-4	TRBV6-6	-	-	TGTGCCAGCAGCCTGACAGGTGGTAATGAAAAACTGTTTTTT	CASSLTGGNEKLFF
TRBJ1-1	TRBV29-1	-	-	TGCAGCGTTGCACAGGTATTGACTGAAGCTTTCTTT	CSVAQVLTEAFF
TRBJ1-4	TRBV5-1	-	-	TGCGCCAGCAGCCAAACAGGGTCGGGTGAAAAACTGTTTTTT	CASSQTGSGEKLFF
TRBJ2-1	TRBV6-4	-	TRBD2	TGTGCCAGCAGTGAACTAGCGGGGCACAATGAGCAGTTCTTC	CASSELAGHNEQFF
TRBJ2-5	TRBV5-1	-	TRBD2	TGCGCCAGCAGATATAGACTAGCGGGAGAGACCCAGTACTTC	CASRYRLAGETQYF
TRBJ2-1	TRBV18	-	TRBD1	TGTGCCAGCTCGCCACAGGGGAAGGATGAGCAGTTCTTC	CASSPQGKDEQFF
TRBJ2-5	TRBV4-1	-	-	TGCGCCAGCAGCCAAGAGGAGGAAGAGACCCAGTACTTC	CASSQEEEETQYF
TRBJ1-5	TRBV28	-	-	TGTGCCAGCAGCCCGAGTCAAAATCAGCCCCAGCATTTT	CASSPSQNQPQHF
TRBJ1-2	TRBV29-1	-	-	TGCAGCGCCTTGCGGGGGGGATATGGCTACACCTTC	CSALRGGYGYTF
TRBJ2-7	TRBV29-1	-	TRBD1	TGCAGCGTTGAAAAGGGACAGGGGATCTCCTACGAGCAGTACTTC	CSVEKGQGISYEQYF
TRBJ1-1	TRBV18	few	-	TGTGCCAGCCTCCAGGGATCGGTGAATGAAGCTTTCTTT	CASLQGSVNEAFF
TRBJ2-6	TRBV19	-	-	TGTGCCAGTAGTATCGGGAAGTCTGGGGCCAACGTCCTGACTTTC	CASSIGKSGANVLTF
TRBJ2-5	TRBV5-4	-	-	TGTGCCAGCAGCTTGGGCGCGGACCAAGAGACCCAGTACTTC	CASSLGADQETQYF
TRBJ2-1	TRBV6-5	-	TRBD1	TGTGCCAGCAAGCCCGGGACAGCCACCTACAATGAGCAGTTCTTC	CASKPGTATYNEQFF
TRBJ2-7	TRBV6-5	-	TRBD2	TGTGCCAGCAGTTACCAAGCTAGCGGGAGGTACGAGCAGTACTTC	CASSYQASGRYEQYF
TRBJ2-7	TRBV19	-	TRBD2	TGTGCCAGTAGTATAAGGATCGGGCGGGAGTGGTCCTACGAGCAGTACTTC	CASSIRIGREWSYEQYF
TRBJ1-5	TRBV6-1	-	-	TGTGCCAGCAGTGCTAGACAGGCGAGTTATAGCAATCAGCCCCAGCATTTT	CASSARQASYSNQPQHF
TRBJ2-5	TRBV5-5	-	-	TGTGCCAGCAGCTTGTATGGCACAGAACAAGAGACCCAGTACTTC	CASSLYGTEQETQYF
TRBJ2-4	TRBV7-9	-	TRBD2	TGTGCCAGCAGCTTATGGGGGGGTTTTGGGGGTCTAGCCAAAAACATTCAGTACTTC	CASSLWGGFGGLAKNIQYF
TRBJ1-2	TRBV16	once	-	TGTGCCAGCAGCCCTCAGAGACTGGGTGGAGATGGCTACACCTTC	CASSPQRLGGDGYTF